The 10 T cell receptor beta chains given below trace back to one sample, sequenced in a study of T-cell reconstitution after alpha-beta-depleted transplantation in children. Unique molecular identifiers were used to barcode this TCRbeta library. TCRdb re-called the PCR reads through MiXCR, storing one row per CDR3 protein. The sample has fewer than 130,000 distinct CDR3 sequences; about 9.4% are singletons. The sample in question was PBMCs from the stem cell graft donor, obtained from the stem cell graft. These receptors all come from a human donor who donated a stem cell graft to a child with acute lymphoblastic leukemia.

Worth noting for this clonotype: Its ends do not fully match the called genes, so a read error is possible. V is TRBV6-1 and J is TRBJ2-7; 7 bases fit TRBD1. Germline V gene sequence: CDR1 MNHNS, CDR2 SASEGT. The CDR3 is 14 amino acids. The CDR3 loop reads CASNRGADSYEQYF. The CDR3 DNA sequence: TGTGCAAGCAACAGGGGCGCCGACTCCTACGAGCAGTACTTC.

This clonotype was detected ten times or more. V is TRBV24-1 and J is TRBJ2-5; 9 bases are shared with TRBD1. The CDR3 is made up of 13 amino acids. J was trimmed by 4 bases and V by 9 bases; bases with no gene match: 5. Germline CDR1 is KGHDR and CDR2 is SFDVKD. The chain's CDR3 is CATQGTGRETQYF. Written as DNA, the CDR3 is TGTGCCACCCAGGGGACAGGGCGAGAGACCCAGTACTTC.

This clonotype has at least ten counts. The gene calls are TRBV7-3 and TRBJ2-1; 7 bases map to TRBD1. The CDR3 is 14 amino acids. CDR1 SGHTA and CDR2 FQGTGA come from the germline V gene. V lost 4 bases and J lost 8; bases outside the gene matches: 8. The CDR3 spells CASSSDGTAYEQFF. CDR3 in DNA: TGTGCCAGCAGCTCAGACGGGACAGCCTATGAGCAGTTCTTC.

This clonotype has at least ten counts. The chain employs TRBV20-1 and TRBJ1-5; 7 nucleotides agree with TRBD1. CDR3 length: 16 residues. Looked up from germline, CDR1 is DFQATT and CDR2 is SNEGSKA (reference sequence). After removal of 2 bases from V and 1 base from J, the junction contained 8 bases not matched to a gene. The CDR3 spells CSARRGRGLSNQPQHF. The CDR3 region has the DNA TGCAGTGCTAGAAGGGGCAGGGGGTTGAGCAATCAGCCCCAGCATTTT.

This clonotype was counted at least ten times. V gene TRBV28 combines with J gene TRBJ1-1, with a weak D call TRBD1 (5 bases). The V end lost 2 bases, the J end lost 4 bases, and 11 bases lay between the germline ends. Looked up from germline, CDR1 is MDHEN and CDR2 is SYDVKM. The CDR3 totals 14 residues. The CDR3 DNA sequence: TGTGCCAGCAGTTTAGCAGGGAGGAGCACTGAAGCTTTCTTT. Its translation is CASSLAGRSTEAFF.

The chain is built from TRBV4-3 and TRBJ2-1, with D tentatively TRBD1 (6 bases). Trimming shortened V by 0 bases and J by 0 bases, and 15 bases separated the two germline ends. Germline values: CDR1 LGHNA, CDR2 YSLEER. This CDR3 spans 18 amino acids. The CDR3 loop reads CASSQDWPPGHSYNEQFF. DNA for the CDR3: TGCGCCAGCAGCCAAGATTGGCCCCCGGGACACTCCTACAATGAGCAGTTCTTC.

Ten or more counts support this clonotype. V gene TRBV9 combines with J gene TRBJ1-3, with 10 bases matching TRBD1. Germline lookup yields CDR1 SGDLS and CDR2 YYNGEE. J lost 3 bases, V lost 1 base, and 16 bases had no gene match. The CDR3 is 20 residues long. The CDR3 reads CASSVRSETTGGRSGNTIYF. In DNA, the CDR3 is TGTGCCAGCAGCGTACGTTCGGAGACGACAGGGGGCCGAAGTGGAAACACCATATATTTT.

This clonotype was counted at least ten times. The J gene is TRBJ2-1, the V gene TRBV27, with 10 positions matching TRBD1. The V gene end was trimmed by 4 bases and the J gene end by 8 bases; junction bases not matched to a gene: 14. Germline-derived CDR1 and CDR2 are MNHEY and SMNVEV (reference sequence). This CDR3 contains 17 residues. CDR3 nucleotides: TGTGCCAGCAGTTCCTCCCTTCCGGGACAGGGGATCGATGAGCAGTTCTTC. Protein product: CASSSSLPGQGIDEQFF.

This clonotype has a count of ten or more. This chain joins TRBV7-6 and TRBJ1-1; no firm D call. From germline, CDR1 is SGHVS and CDR2 FNYEAQ. This CDR3 comprises 13 residues. V lost 5 bases to trimming and J lost 0 bases, with 7 bases between them. The DNA of the CDR3 is TGTGCCAGCAGCGCATCACTGAACACTGAAGCTTTCTTT. Amino acid sequence: CASSASLNTEAFF.

This chain uses TRBV6-6 with TRBJ1-4; D is unclear. Germline CDR1 MNHNY, CDR2 SVGAGI (reference sequence). The CDR3 has 11 amino acids. Trimming shortened V by 8 bases and J by 8 bases, and 9 bases separated the two germline ends. CDR3 region: CASQFSEKLFF. The CDR3 region has the DNA TGTGCCAGCCAGTTTTCGGAAAAACTGTTTTTT.